This T cell receptor (beta chain) was captured in a study of PD-1 blockade in classical Hodgkin lymphoma. This CDR3 spans 15 amino acids. Germline V CDR1 and CDR2: SGHNT, YYREEE (reference sequence). Trimming took 4 bases from V and 6 from J; bases not matched to a gene: 13. Profiling relied on immunoSEQ multiplex PCR, and the TCRdb table lists in-frame clones only, not all of them. The table has approximately 61,000 clones, 85% to 90% seen once. Each and every patient relapsed after autologous stem cell transplantation, and patients got differing brentuximab vedotin exposure. This TCR was sampled from a human donor with classical Hodgkin lymphoma. Specimen: peripheral blood mononuclear cells (PBMCs), collected at baseline. J is TRBJ2-7 and V is TRBV5-4, with 7 bases lining up with TRBD1. The CDR3 DNA is TGTGCCAGCAGCCGCCCCCAGGGGGAAAGAAGCGAGCAGTACTTC. Translation gives CASSRPQGERSEQYF. Full variable domain (rest looked up from reference TRBV5-4 and TRBJ2-7): ETGVTQSPTHLIKTRGQQVTLRCSSQSGHNTVSWYQQALGQGPQFIFQYYREEENGRGNFPPRFSGLQFPNYSSELNVNALELDDSALYLCASSRPQGERSEQYFGPGTRLTVT.